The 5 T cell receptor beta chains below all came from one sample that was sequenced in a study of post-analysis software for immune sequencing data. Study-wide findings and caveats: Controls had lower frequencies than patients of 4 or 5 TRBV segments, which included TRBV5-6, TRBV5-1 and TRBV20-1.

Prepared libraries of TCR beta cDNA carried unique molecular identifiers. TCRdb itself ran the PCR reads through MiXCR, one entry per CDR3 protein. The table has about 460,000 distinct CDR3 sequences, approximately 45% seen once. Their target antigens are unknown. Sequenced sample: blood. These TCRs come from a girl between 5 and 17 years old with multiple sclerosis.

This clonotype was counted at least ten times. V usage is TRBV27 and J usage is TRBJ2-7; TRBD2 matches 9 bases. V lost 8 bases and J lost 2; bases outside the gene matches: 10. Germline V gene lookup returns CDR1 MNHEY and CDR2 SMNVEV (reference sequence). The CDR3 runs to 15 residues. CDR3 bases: TGTGCCAGCCCACTGGGGCGGGAGGGCCCCTACGAGCAGTACTTC. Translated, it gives CASPLGREGPYEQYF.

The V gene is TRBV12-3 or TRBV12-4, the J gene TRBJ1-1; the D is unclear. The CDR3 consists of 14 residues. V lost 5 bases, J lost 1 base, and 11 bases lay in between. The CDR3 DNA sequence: TGTGCCAGCAGTCCCCGACGGTCGAACACTGAAGCTTTCTTT. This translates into CASSPRRSNTEAFF.

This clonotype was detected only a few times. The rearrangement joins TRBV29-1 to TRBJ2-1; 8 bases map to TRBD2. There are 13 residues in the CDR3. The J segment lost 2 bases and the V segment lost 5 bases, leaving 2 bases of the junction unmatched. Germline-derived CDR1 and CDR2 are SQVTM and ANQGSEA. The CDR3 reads CSVYSGTYNEQFF. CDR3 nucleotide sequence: TGCAGCGTTTATAGCGGGACCTACAATGAGCAGTTCTTC.

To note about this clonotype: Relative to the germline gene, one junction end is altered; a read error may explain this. The CDR3 DNA follows: TGTGCCAACAGCCCCCGGACGAGGACTAGCGGGAGTGGGGAAAATGGGCAGTTCTTC. It codes for CANSPRTRTSGSGENGQFF. This rearrangement joins TRBV7-8 to TRBJ2-1; 13 bases line up with TRBD2. Per germline, CDR1 SGHVS and CDR2 FQNEAQ. The CDR3 covers 19 residues.

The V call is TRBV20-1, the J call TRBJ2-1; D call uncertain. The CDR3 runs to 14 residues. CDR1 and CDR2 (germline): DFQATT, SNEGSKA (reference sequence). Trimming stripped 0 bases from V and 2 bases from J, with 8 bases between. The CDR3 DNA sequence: TGCAGTGCTAGAGAAGGGTCGGCCTACAATGAGCAGTTCTTC. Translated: CSAREGSAYNEQFF.